This T cell receptor beta chain was sequenced in a study of graft-versus-host responses after intestinal transplantation. Germline V gene sequence: CDR1 SGHTA, CDR2 FQGNSA. The CDR3 is 16 residues long. Trimming removed 2 bases from V and 2 bases from J, with 13 bases in between. Generated by immunoSEQ multiplex PCR, the TCRdb table keeps only in-frame clones and is missing some. The sample holds about 90,000 clones; 90% to 95% are singletons and the top ten take about 0.5%. A note on this clone: Antigen specificity is unknown.

The specimen was unstimulated CD8+ T cells sorted from spleen or lymph node cells, collected before intestinal transplant. The rearrangement joins TRBV7-2 to TRBJ1-5; TRBD1 is a possible D gene (6 bases). The source of this sequence is a human donor who received an intestinal transplant. CDR3 residues: CASSLWGHSGNQPQHF. The CDR3 bases are TGTGCCAGCAGCTTATGGGGACATTCGGGCAATCAGCCCCAGCATTTT. Together with reference TRBV7-2 and TRBJ1-5, the CDR3 gives the full variable domain: GAGVSQSPSNKVTEKGKDVELRCDPISGHTALYWYRQSLGQGLEFLIYFQGNSAPDKSGLPSDRFSAERTGGSVSTLTIQRTQQEDSAVYLCASSLWGHSGNQPQHFGDGTRLSIL.